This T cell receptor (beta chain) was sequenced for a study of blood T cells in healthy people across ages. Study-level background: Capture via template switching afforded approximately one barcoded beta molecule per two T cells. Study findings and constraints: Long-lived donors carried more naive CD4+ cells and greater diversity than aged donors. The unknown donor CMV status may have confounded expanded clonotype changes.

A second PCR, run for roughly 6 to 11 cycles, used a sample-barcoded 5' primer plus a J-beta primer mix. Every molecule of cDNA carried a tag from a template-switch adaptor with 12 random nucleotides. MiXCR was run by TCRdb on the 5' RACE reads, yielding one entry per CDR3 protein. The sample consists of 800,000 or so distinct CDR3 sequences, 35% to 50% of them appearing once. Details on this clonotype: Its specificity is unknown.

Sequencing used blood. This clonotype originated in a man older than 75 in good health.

The CDR3 is CASSFRDSGGNTDTQYF. CDR3 sequence (DNA): TGTGCCAGCAGCTTCCGGGATAGCGGGGGGAACACAGATACGCAGTATTTT. The chain combines TRBV7-8 with TRBJ2-3; 10 positions match TRBD2. CDR3 length equals 17 residues. V shed 3 bases and J 2 bases; nucleotides not matched to a gene: 8. Germline V gene lookup returns CDR1 SGHVS and CDR2 FQNEAQ.